This entry describes one TCR beta chain. The data originate from a study of blood T cell repertoires in COVID-19. At the level of the study: Donors in the United States, Italy and Spain gave samples during acute or convalescent COVID-19. T cells, B-cell-depleted T cells, or PBMCs provided the cDNA or gDNA that served as material.

The V gene end was trimmed by 7 bases and the J gene end by 0 bases; junction bases not matched to a gene: 12. Germline loops: CDR1 SGHTA, CDR2 FQGNSA. The CDR3 consists of 16 residues. In the original processing: Nucleated cell number was recorded as an estimate derived from reference gene primer amplification. Using immunoSEQ multiplex PCR, the repertoire was profiled, and TCRdb retains in-frame clones only, with some absent. V and J calls and clone size are those listed in that table; D and trimming were worked out from the DNA. The sample yields around 46,000 clones, 82% seen once. This sequence was found in a middle-aged man with acute or convalescent COVID-19. Input material: peripheral blood. V gene TRBV7-2 combines with J gene TRBJ2-7, with 7 bases matching TRBD2. CDR3: CASTPKTSPSSYEQYF. CDR3 coding DNA: TGTGCCAGCACCCCTAAGACTAGCCCGAGCTCCTACGAGCAGTACTTC.